This T cell receptor beta chain was documented in a study of beta chain features in type 1 diabetes (dated by TCRdb to the late 2010s). In the study overall: No differences in mean age, gender distribution, total cell number or subset yield were found between patients and healthy donors. Across all samples, 107,917,701 sorted cells were examined, and cell number per subset correlated strongly with RNA yield. In the study, recently diagnosed type 1 diabetes patients and matched healthy donors were compared on the TCRB repertoires of their sorted circulating CD4+ T cell subsets. Whereas all 30 or so donors provided naive and central memory subsets, regulatory and stem cell-like memory subsets were isolated from just 8 patients and about 8 healthy donors. The investigation overall reported the following: The naive, central memory and regulatory TCRB repertoires appeared to resemble one another more closely among patients than among healthy donors. HLA sub-analyses involved small numbers of individuals, so any influence of HLA type on TCRB rearrangement remained unresolved. At VDJ recombination sites, patients with type 1 diabetes made fewer insertions and deleted more nucleotides, a pattern implying thymic rearrangement abnormalities. Because cDNA rather than genomic DNA was sequenced, highly expressing activated cells could have been over-represented, although no difference in activation and CD3 levels was found between groups. A moderate but significant shortening of TCRB CDR3 length was observed in type 1 diabetes patients in all four CD4+ subsets. Shorter templates might have been favored by PCR, but patient and control samples were amplified and corrected together, so both groups would have been affected equally by any skew.

The CDR3, cysteine through phenylalanine, is 14 amino acids long. Only the CDR3 portion is preserved as DNA: 42 bases, with reading frame beginning at the first base. CDR1 and CDR2 are drawn from the germline V gene: SGHRS, YFSETQ. V is pared back by 4 bases and J by 1 base, with 9 bases lying between the germline termini. With regard to this clone: It lacks a known antigen. Per-base qualities were not stored, and no clone one base away is much larger.

The entire isolated RNA was reverse transcribed using the High Capacity cDNA Reverse Transcription Kit, and thus expressed TCRB transcripts were sequenced. Deep immunoSEQ sequencing was performed on naive, central memory and regulatory T cell samples, with an average of about 3.6 million total reads per sample. After sorted cells were lysed in RLT buffer, RNA was extracted with DNase-treated RNeasy Micro or Mini kits, with the choice depending on cell number. To prevent cross-contamination, every cell subset was processed on its own, while patient and healthy donor samples were processed together. The immunoSEQ multiplex PCR was used to amplify TCRB sequences from cDNA, yielding 87-bp fragments that span the CDR3 region. The amplicons were sequenced using the Illumina HiSeq platform. The paper's data handling went like this. PCR bias was computationally corrected using synthetic template baselines, reads within Hamming distance 2 were collapsed, and singletons that could not be merged were discarded. Reads were aligned to IMGT to assign V, D and J genes, CDR3 length, and insertions or deletions at six rearrangement sites. Within each subset, clonotype counts were normalized to sorted cell number, and only after that were true diversity and Gini coefficients computed with the tcR R package. Repertoire sharing was quantified using the overlap coefficient calculated on TCRB nucleotide sequences. Out-of-frame TCRB sequences from naive cells were analyzed to stand in for the pre-selection repertoire. As stored in TCRdb, this immuneACCESS dataset retains in-frame rearrangements with V and J assigned. A fraction of the clones does not appear; measured against another copy, unresolved V genes explain less than half of the discrepancy, and the remainder lacks a known reason. V, J and clone size are taken as reported in that table, and D and trimming were inferred from the DNA itself. For this sample there are around 710,000 clones; under 15% appear just once. The biggest ten clones account for approximately 0.11% of the sample.

From each donor, a single peripheral blood sample of 100 to 150 mL on average was drawn into heparinised tubes. A BD FACSAria II was used to sort naive, central memory, regulatory and stem cell-like memory CD4+ T cells with a panel that included CD45RO, CCR7, CD25, CD127, CD95 and CD27. Every sorted population had a purity above 95%. Right away, PBMCs were isolated by Lymphoprep density gradient centrifugation and were stained directly, with no culture step. So that batch effects would be minimized, each experiment stained and sorted samples in pairs, pairing one healthy donor with one patient. This chain is built from TRBV5-1 and TRBJ1-3, with no confident D gene call. The source is a man aged 30 to 39 with type 1 diabetes. The sample comprised naive CD4+ T cells from blood. Explained via the paper, the cell subset or site label denotes: true naive CD4+ T cells. The CDR3 region: CASSPTLSGNTIYF. The nucleotide sequence is given as TGCGCCAGCAGCCCAACATTATCTGGAAACACCATATATTTT.